These 26 T cell receptor beta chains originate from one sample sequenced in a study of beta chain features in type 1 diabetes. Study results and limitations: Patients with Type 1 diabetes showed moderately but significantly shorter TCRB CDR3s in all four CD4+ subsets.

These receptors' antigens are unknown. Reverse transcribing all isolated RNA meant expressed TCRB transcripts were sequenced. The data were produced by immunoSEQ multiplex PCR, yet TCRdb's version contains in-frame clones alone and is incomplete. The sample lists around 690,000 clones, about an eighth occurring once. The specimen sequenced was naive CD4+ T cells from blood. These receptor sequences come from a man aged 30-40 years with type 1 diabetes.

This clone was seen more than once but under ten times. The chain couples TRBV29-1 to TRBJ2-7; D not resolved. V lost 4 bases, J lost 0 bases, and 7 bases lay in between. CDR1 SQVTM and CDR2 ANQGSEA come from the germline V gene. The CDR3 is 12 amino acids. The CDR3 nucleotides read TGCAGCGTTGCGGCCAGCTCCTACGAGCAGTACTTC. It is translated as CSVAASSYEQYF.

This clone was seen a handful of times. The J gene is TRBJ1-5, the V gene TRBV6-6; D not resolved. V lost 4 bases and J lost 7, with 2 bases in between. Looked up from germline, CDR1 is MNHNY and CDR2 is SVGAGI (reference sequence). The CDR3 runs 10 residues. The CDR3: CASSSQPQHF. The CDR3 DNA reads as TGTGCCAGCAGTTCCCAGCCCCAGCATTTT.

This chain joins TRBV2 and TRBJ2-6; a weak D match, TRBD1 (5 bases). Germline V lookup: CDR1 SNHLY, CDR2 FYNNEI. Between the trimmed V and J ends, which lost 6 bases and 0 bases, there was a span of 9 bases. The CDR3 consists of 15 residues. The CDR3: CASSDRSSGANVLTF. CDR3 DNA sequence: TGTGCCAGCAGCGACAGAAGCTCTGGGGCCAACGTCCTGACTTTC.

This clone was seen a few times. This chain uses TRBV2 with TRBJ1-5; D is undetermined. With 5 bases removed from V and 2 bases from J, the gap between germline ends came to 13 bases. In germline, CDR1 is SNHLY, CDR2 FYNNEI. The CDR3 contains 15 residues. The CDR3 DNA follows: TGTGCCAGCAGTTGGGAGAGCGCTGGCAATCAGCCCCAGCATTTT. As protein: CASSWESAGNQPQHF.

V usage is TRBV5-6 and J usage is TRBJ2-5; D not resolved. CDR1 is SGHDT and CDR2 is YYEEEE in the germline V gene. With 4 bases removed from V and 5 bases from J, the gap between germline ends came to 18 bases. This CDR3 region has 15 residues. The CDR3 spells CASSPPVRFLETQYF. In DNA form, the CDR3 reads TGTGCCAGCAGCCCCCCCGTAAGGTTCTTGGAGACCCAGTACTTC.

This clone has more than one count but fewer than ten. The chain joins TRBV7-2 to TRBJ1-3; a possible D gene is TRBD1 (5 bases). This CDR3 contains 16 residues. Per germline, CDR1 SGHTA and CDR2 FQGNSA. Trimming left V 2 bases short and J 0 bases short, with 11 bases between. DNA of the CDR3: TGTGCCAGCAGCTTACAACAGGCAAGCTCTGGAAACACCATATATTTT. This translates into CASSLQQASSGNTIYF.

In DNA, the CDR3 is TGTGCCAGCAGCTCACAGGGAAGGTTTATCTACGAGCAGTACTTC. Its translation is CASSSQGRFIYEQYF. The chain combines TRBV7-9 with TRBJ2-7, with a weak D call TRBD1 (6 bases). V was clipped by 4 bases and J by 3 bases, with 16 bases between them. CDR1 SEHNR and CDR2 FQNEAQ come from the germline V gene (reference sequence). CDR3 length: 15 amino acids.

The J gene is TRBJ2-7, the V gene TRBV4-2; D unresolved. From germline, CDR1 is LGHNA and CDR2 YNFKEQ. The ends were cut back, 2 bases at V and 6 bases at J, with 14 bases in the middle. This CDR3 contains 14 residues. The CDR3 DNA reads as TGTGCCAGCAGCCAACTGGGCCCAGCCCCCGAGCAGTACTTC. It yields the protein CASSQLGPAPEQYF.

The chain combines TRBV29-1 with TRBJ2-5; unclear D gene. The J call is doubtful: the DNA matches TRBJ2-7 better. The germline gives CDR1 SQVTM, CDR2 ANQGSEA. CDR3 length: 12 amino acids. The CDR3 sequence: CSVEVSPYEQYF. The CDR3 coding sequence is TGCAGCGTTGAGGTGTCTCCGTACGAGCAGTACTTC.

The V gene is TRBV2, the J gene TRBJ1-3; D possibly corresponds to TRBD1 (5 bases). V lost 4 bases, J lost 0 bases, and 10 bases lay in between. Per germline, CDR1 SNHLY and CDR2 FYNNEI. CDR3 length equals 15 residues. The CDR3 DNA sequence: TGTGCCAGCAGTGCGGGACCGAGCTCTGGAAACACCATATATTTT. Encoded protein: CASSAGPSSGNTIYF.

The chain carries TRBV18 and TRBJ1-1; tentative D call: TRBD1 (6 bases). The germline V gene encodes CDR1 KGHSH and CDR2 LQKENI. This CDR3 region has 14 residues. Trimming removed 3 bases from V and 2 bases from J, with 10 bases in between. This CDR3 is CASSPAGDNTEAFF. The CDR3 nucleotides are TGTGCCAGCTCACCCGCAGGGGATAACACTGAAGCTTTCTTT.

The V and J genes are TRBV29-1 and TRBJ1-1, with D possibly matching TRBD1 (5 bases). The germline V gene encodes CDR1 SQVTM and CDR2 ANQGSEA. V was trimmed by 0 bases and J by 4 bases, leaving 12 bases between them. The CDR3 extends over 14 amino acids. The chain's CDR3 is CSVEDTGGGTEAFF. The CDR3, as DNA: TGCAGCGTTGAAGATACGGGGGGAGGCACTGAAGCTTTCTTT.

This clone was detected a few times. The rearrangement links TRBV7-2 to TRBJ2-7; 7 bases map to TRBD2. The ends lost 0 bases at V and 4 bases at J; junction bases unmatched: 3. Looked up from germline, CDR1 is SGHTA and CDR2 is FQGNSA. This CDR3 has 14 amino acids. This CDR3 reads CASSLAREGYEQYF. CDR3 DNA: TGTGCCAGCAGCTTAGCCAGGGAGGGATACGAGCAGTACTTC.

To note about this clone: The same CDR3 also results from other DNA sequences found in this sample. The J gene is TRBJ2-5, the V gene TRBV18; 9 bases fit TRBD2. V was pared by 3 bases and J by 2 bases, with 4 bases of the junction left unmatched. This CDR3 region has 15 residues. The germline V gene encodes CDR1 KGHSH and CDR2 LQKENI. The CDR3 nucleotides are TGTGCCAGCTCACCGGGACTAGCCGAACAAGAGACCCAGTACTTC. It is translated as CASSPGLAEQETQYF.

This chain links TRBV6-5 with TRBJ2-7; 7 positions match TRBD1. Germline trimming cut 6 bases from V and 2 bases from J; bases unmatched to any gene: 4. CDR1 and CDR2 from the germline V gene are MNHEY and SVGAGI. There are 13 residues in the CDR3. CDR3 sequence: CASRQTGAYEQYF. As DNA, the CDR3 is TGTGCCAGCAGACAAACAGGGGCCTACGAGCAGTACTTC.

V usage is TRBV7-2 and J usage is TRBJ1-1; 10 bases fit TRBD1. This CDR3 has 15 residues. Trimming cost V 1 base and J 3 bases; bases outside gene matches: 2. Per the germline V gene, CDR1 is SGHTA and CDR2 is FQGNSA. The CDR3 coding sequence is TGTGCCAGCAGCTTAGTCGGACAGGGGGACACTGAAGCTTTCTTT. Translating it yields CASSLVGQGDTEAFF.

This sequence joins TRBV7-9 and TRBJ2-5; unclear D gene. CDR3 length equals 13 residues. In germline, CDR1 is SEHNR, CDR2 FQNEAQ (reference sequence). The germline V and J ends were trimmed by 0 bases and 5 bases, with 7 bases remaining between them. The CDR3 spells CASSLALGETQYF. The CDR3 DNA follows: TGTGCCAGCAGCTTAGCTTTGGGGGAGACCCAGTACTTC.

This chain links TRBV7-6 with TRBJ2-5; the D is unclear. Germline lookup yields CDR1 SGHVS and CDR2 FNYEAQ. The V gene lost 4 bases and the J gene lost 4 bases, with 10 bases spanning the gap. CDR3 length: 13 residues. CDR3 in DNA: TGTGCCAGCAGCTCTACTCCACCAGAGACCCAGTACTTC. It specifies CASSSTPPETQYF.

This clone has more than one count but fewer than ten. V usage is TRBV19 and J usage is TRBJ2-7; the match to TRBD1 covers 9 bases. J was trimmed by 4 bases and V by 6 bases; bases with no gene match: 10. The CDR3 consists of 15 residues. CDR1 and CDR2 (germline): LNHDA, SQIVND (reference sequence). The CDR3 DNA reads as TGTGCCAGTAGCACCACGGGACAGGGTAGATACGAGCAGTACTTC. Its protein product is CASSTTGQGRYEQYF.

This clone has a handful of counts. The same CDR3 also results from other DNA sequences found in this sample. V and J are TRBV4-3 and TRBJ1-5; unclear D gene. The CDR3 is made up of 13 amino acids. V was cut by 0 bases and J by 6 bases, with 6 bases left in between. Germline V CDR1 and CDR2: LGHNA, YSLEER. The CDR3 nucleotides read TGCGCCAGCAGCCAAGATTCGTCTCAGCCCCAGCATTTT. Protein sequence: CASSQDSSQPQHF.

This chain links TRBV7-2 with TRBJ2-5; 16 bases are a match to TRBD2. The CDR3 runs 17 residues. Germline CDR1 reads SGHTA; CDR2 reads FQGNSA. V dropped 1 base and J dropped 5; count of bases not matched to a gene: 4. The CDR3 nucleotides are TGTGCCAGCAGCTTAGTAGGGACTAGCGGGGGGGCTGAGACCCAGTACTTC. Amino acids: CASSLVGTSGGAETQYF.

The sample holds one count of this clone. This sequence joins TRBV25-1 and TRBJ1-1; 10 nucleotides agree with TRBD1. V shed 3 bases and J 9 bases; nucleotides not matched to a gene: 1. Germline V gene data show CDR1 as MGHDK and CDR2 as SYGVNS. CDR3 length equals 12 residues. Here the CDR3 reads CASSEGQGQAFF. CDR3 in DNA: TGTGCCAGCAGTGAGGGACAGGGGCAAGCTTTCTTT.

This sequence joins TRBV9 and TRBJ2-1, with 9 bases identical to TRBD1. V lost 6 bases, J lost 0 bases, and 4 bases stayed unmatched. Germline assignment: CDR1 SGDLS and CDR2 YYNGEE. The CDR3 has 15 amino acids. The CDR3 DNA follows: TGTGCCAGCACCCGGACAGGGGACTCCTACAATGAGCAGTTCTTC. It encodes CASTRTGDSYNEQFF.

The rearrangement uses TRBV5-1 and TRBJ2-3; 9 bases are shared with TRBD1. Germline CDR1 is SGHRS and CDR2 is YFSETQ. V lost 3 bases to trimming and J lost 3 bases; unmatched junction nucleotides: 8. The CDR3 has 16 amino acids. The CDR3 reads CASSSLQGAGTDTQYF. The DNA of the CDR3 is TGCGCCAGCAGCTCGCTACAGGGGGCCGGGACAGATACGCAGTATTTT.

The V and J genes are TRBV23-1 and TRBJ1-6; TRBD1 matches at 9 bases. TRBV23-1 qualifies as an ORF whose function is uncertain. J was trimmed by 7 bases and V by 2 bases; bases with no gene match: 6. CDR3 length equals 16 residues. CDR3 DNA sequence: TGCGCCAGCAGTCAACGGAGGACAGGGGACAATTCACCCCTCCACTTT. This gives the protein CASSQRRTGDNSPLHF.

V gene TRBV6-6 combines with J gene TRBJ2-5; no reliable D call. The V end lost 2 bases, the J end lost 1 base, and 11 bases lay between the germline ends. The CDR3 is made up of 15 amino acids. Germline CDR1 and CDR2: MNHNY and SVGAGI (reference sequence). DNA of the CDR3: TGTGCCAGCAGTTACCCTCACGGCATCCAAGAGACCCAGTACTTC. Translating it yields CASSYPHGIQETQYF.